What follows are 28 T cell receptor beta chains derived from one specimen sequenced in a study of blood T cells in healthy people across ages. Then a second PCR, running roughly 7 to 12 cycles, was carried out with a sample-barcoded 5' primer and a J-beta primer mix. TCRdb re-derived calls from the 5' RACE reads in MiXCR, one entry per CDR3 protein. The repertoire consists of roughly 1 million distinct CDR3 sequences, with about 25% occurring once and the leading ten covering about 0.72%. The data were also submitted as part of a second study, on T cells of mothers and their children.

The source material was blood. The receptors were sampled from a girl aged 2 to 9 in good health.

V gene TRBV20-1 combines with J gene TRBJ2-5; 7 bases are a match to TRBD2. TRBJ2-1 explains the end of the DNA better; the J call may be wrong. CDR1 is DFQATT, CDR2 SNEGSKA, per germline (reference sequence). The CDR3 length is 13 residues. The CDR3 region has the DNA TGCAGTGCTAGGTGGCGGGAGTTCAATGAGCAGTTCTTC. Translated: CSARWREFNEQFF.

J is TRBJ2-3 and V is TRBV5-1, with a weak D call TRBD1 (5 bases). The CDR3 is made up of 14 amino acids. CDR1 SGHRS and CDR2 YFSETQ come from the germline V gene. The V end was cut by 0 bases, the J end by 8 bases, with 13 bases between. Here the CDR3 DNA reads TGCGCCAGCAGCTTGGAAATCGCTAGGGGTACGCAGTATTTT. This gives the protein CASSLEIARGTQYF.

The rearrangement links TRBV5-1 to TRBJ2-3; D may correspond to TRBD1 or TRBD2 (5 bases each). The V and J ends lost 7 bases and 2 bases respectively, with 17 bases between them. The CDR3 is made up of 15 amino acids. In germline, CDR1 is SGHRS, CDR2 YFSETQ. The CDR3 loop is CASGGDGSVTDTQYF. The CDR3 DNA sequence: TGCGCCAGCGGGGGTGACGGGTCTGTCACAGATACGCAGTATTTT.

This clonotype was recorded a few times. V is TRBV7-3 and J is TRBJ2-3; unclear D gene. The CDR3 is made up of 16 amino acids. Germline lookup yields CDR1 SGHTA and CDR2 FQGTGA. The V end lost 1 base, the J end lost 4 bases, and 15 bases lay between the germline ends. CDR3: CASSLSTSPDPDTQYF. CDR3 in DNA: TGTGCCAGCAGCTTAAGCACAAGTCCGGACCCAGATACGCAGTATTTT.

V gene TRBV6-5 combines with J gene TRBJ2-5, with D uncertain. CDR1 is MNHEY, CDR2 SVGAGI, per germline. The V end was cut by 0 bases, the J end by 3 bases, with 17 bases between. This CDR3 spans 17 amino acids. CDR3 amino acids: CASSYSRFLKDKETQYF. CDR3 coding DNA: TGTGCCAGCAGTTACTCGAGGTTCCTTAAAGATAAAGAGACCCAGTACTTC.

This clonotype was observed at least ten times. The rearrangement joins TRBV19 to TRBJ1-3; no clear D gene. Germline V gene lookup returns CDR1 LNHDA and CDR2 SQIVND (reference sequence). The length of the CDR3 is 13 residues. V lost 5 bases to trimming and J lost 2 bases, with 7 bases between them. CDR3 nucleotide sequence: TGTGCCAGTAGTGGAGGAACTGGAAACACCATATATTTT. This translates into CASSGGTGNTIYF.

This clonotype turned up a few times. This sequence joins TRBV20-1 and TRBJ2-4, with D perhaps being TRBD1 or TRBD2 (5 bases each). The germline V gene encodes CDR1 DFQATT and CDR2 SNEGSKA (reference sequence). The CDR3 runs to 14 residues. V lost 3 bases and J lost 15, with 24 bases in between. CDR3 protein: CSASTSSQGEGPYF. The CDR3 nucleotides are TGCAGTGCTAGTACTTCCTCGCAGGGTGAGGGTCCGTACTTC.

V usage is TRBV20-1 and J usage is TRBJ2-5; D is possibly TRBD1 (6 bases). Germline CDR1 reads DFQATT; CDR2 reads SNEGSKA (reference sequence). Trimming took off 6 bases at V and 7 bases at J, with 21 bases between the two ends. The CDR3 is made up of 14 amino acids. This chain's CDR3 is CSANRRQQGGTQYF. The CDR3 bases are TGCAGTGCCAACCGCCGGCAGCAAGGGGGGACCCAGTACTTC.

The chain is built from TRBV29-1 and TRBJ2-2; D uncertain. Trimming cost V 3 bases and J 7 bases, with 15 bases left between them. This CDR3 has 14 residues. Germline V gives CDR1 SQVTM, CDR2 ANQGSEA. DNA for the CDR3: TGCAGCGTTGAGAGATGGCAGGTCGACGGGGAGCTGTTTTTT. Residues: CSVERWQVDGELFF.

The V call is TRBV12-3 or TRBV12-4, the J call TRBJ1-3, with TRBD1 identical over 9 bases. The CDR3 loop spans 15 amino acids. V was clipped by 4 bases and J by 3 bases; unmatched bases: 4. The CDR3 loop is CASSYRGPFGNTIYF. The CDR3 region has the DNA TGTGCCAGCAGTTACAGGGGGCCGTTTGGAAACACCATATATTTT.

The rearrangement uses TRBV3-1 and TRBJ2-5; 9 bases match TRBD2. The DNA end favors TRBJ2-7, so the J call may be wrong. CDR3 length: 14 amino acids. The germline CDR1 and CDR2 sequences are LGHDT and YNNKEL (reference sequence). As DNA, the CDR3 is TGTGCCAGCAGCCATGAGACTAGCGGCTACGAGCAGTACTTC. It translates to CASSHETSGYEQYF.

V is TRBV12-3 or TRBV12-4 and J is TRBJ1-2, with D possibly being TRBD1 (5 bases). Trimming cost V 2 bases and J 6 bases, with 13 bases left between them. The CDR3 totals 14 residues. For the CDR3, the DNA is TGTGCCAGCAGTTTAAGGGTAGGGACGGATGGCTACACCTTC. Its translation: CASSLRVGTDGYTF.

The table lists this clonotype with a few counts. The rearrangement uses TRBV28 and TRBJ2-7, with 10 bases fitting TRBD2. CDR3 length: 19 residues. V was pared by 6 bases and J by 2 bases, with 19 bases of the junction left unmatched. Germline V gene lookup returns CDR1 MDHEN and CDR2 SYDVKM. The CDR3 sequence: CASSLDVGSGLAFTYEQYF. CDR3 DNA sequence: TGTGCCAGCAGCTTAGACGTGGGGTCGGGACTAGCGTTTACCTACGAGCAGTACTTC.

This clonotype was seen a few times. The rearrangement uses TRBV12-3 or TRBV12-4 and TRBJ1-4; TRBD1 matches at 7 bases. The CDR3 contains 14 residues. V trimming: 6 bases; J trimming: 3 bases; junction bases outside the gene matches: 4. The CDR3 is CASRPGQPNEKLFF. The CDR3 DNA reads TGTGCCAGCAGGCCGGGACAGCCTAATGAAAAACTGTTTTTT.

V gene TRBV27 combines with J gene TRBJ2-5, with D perhaps matching TRBD1 (6 bases). Near its end, the DNA agrees better with TRBJ2-1, so the J call may be wrong. Germline V gene data show CDR1 as MNHEY and CDR2 as SMNVEV (reference sequence). This CDR3 contains 13 residues. The CDR3 region is CASSSRQAYEQFF. The CDR3 coding sequence is TGTGCCAGCAGTAGCAGACAGGCCTATGAGCAGTTCTTC.

The chain uses TRBV29-1 and TRBJ2-3; D ambiguous. The V end lost 7 bases, the J end lost 2 bases, and 13 bases lay between the germline ends. Germline V CDR1 and CDR2: SQVTM, ANQGSEA. This CDR3 has 13 residues. CDR3 bases: TGCAGCGCTCAGTTCGGCCTCACAGATACGCAGTATTTT. Translating it yields CSAQFGLTDTQYF.

The V call is TRBV29-1, the J call TRBJ2-2, with D possibly being TRBD1 (5 bases). Germline V CDR1 and CDR2: SQVTM, ANQGSEA. The length of the CDR3 is 12 residues. V was shortened by 7 bases and J by 6 bases, with 12 bases between the two germline ends. CDR3 DNA: TGCAGCGCCCCAGGGTCGGCCGGGGAGCTGTTTTTT. Protein sequence: CSAPGSAGELFF.

This clonotype occurred a few times. V and J are TRBV9 and TRBJ2-5; 8 nucleotides match TRBD2. The CDR3 is made up of 16 amino acids. Germline CDR1 is SGDLS and CDR2 is YYNGEE. The V segment lost 0 bases and the J segment 4 bases; nucleotides outside the gene matches: 8. The CDR3 is CASSVVSAGGGETQYF. In DNA form, the CDR3 reads TGTGCCAGCAGCGTAGTCTCGGCGGGGGGAGGAGAGACCCAGTACTTC. The variable domain in full, with the rest retrieved from reference TRBV9 and TRBJ2-5, is DSGVTQTPKHLITATGQRVTLRCSPRSGDLSVYWYQQSLDQGLQFLIQYYNGEERAKGNILERFSAQQFPDLHSELNLSSLELGDSALYFCASSVVSAGGGETQYFGPGTRLLVL.

This clonotype has just a few counts. The chain joins TRBV20-1 to TRBJ2-5, with 8 bases lining up with TRBD1. V was pared by 3 bases and J by 3 bases, with 12 bases of the junction left unmatched. The CDR3 sequence is 16 residues long. Per the germline V gene, CDR1 is DFQATT and CDR2 is SNEGSKA (reference sequence). CDR3 region: CSARGIQGVLEETQYF. The DNA for the CDR3 is TGCAGTGCTAGGGGGATACAGGGGGTGTTGGAAGAGACCCAGTACTTC.

This clonotype came up a few times. The V call is TRBV4-1, the J call TRBJ2-7; 9 nucleotides agree with TRBD1. The CDR3 is 14 residues long. V lost 2 bases and J lost 2; bases outside the gene matches: 1. CDR1 is MGHRA, CDR2 YSYEKL, per germline. DNA of the CDR3: TGCGCCAGCAGCCAATGGGACAGGGCCTACGAGCAGTACTTC. Translation gives CASSQWDRAYEQYF.

The V gene is TRBV28, the J gene TRBJ1-3, with D unresolved. V lost 3 bases to trimming and J lost 10 bases, with 7 bases between them. Germline V lookup: CDR1 MDHEN, CDR2 SYDVKM. The CDR3 has 11 residues. The CDR3 bases are TGTGCCAGCAGTTTTATCGAGACCATATATTTT. This sequence encodes CASSFIETIYF.

This clonotype was observed a few times. The V call is TRBV4-2, the J call TRBJ2-4, with no clear D. The CDR3 spans 13 residues. V was trimmed by 8 bases and J by 7 bases, leaving 15 bases between them. CDR1 LGHNA and CDR2 YNFKEQ come from the germline V gene. This CDR3 is CASGRLPSNIQYF. CDR3 in DNA: TGTGCCAGCGGGCGACTCCCTTCGAACATTCAGTACTTC.

The chain joins TRBV6-2 or TRBV6-3 to TRBJ2-5; D tentatively fits TRBD1 or TRBD2 (6 bases each). The closer fit of TRBJ2-7 to the DNA end suggests the J call may be wrong. The CDR3 loop spans 14 amino acids. The germline V gene has CDR1 MNHEY and CDR2 SVGEGT. CDR3 sequence: CASLTRRGTYEQYF. For the CDR3, the DNA is TGTGCCAGCCTTACACGGAGGGGGACCTACGAGCAGTACTTC.

The chain recombines TRBV28 with TRBJ2-3; perhaps TRBD2 as D (5 bases). CDR1 MDHEN and CDR2 SYDVKM come from the germline V gene. Trimming cost V 6 bases and J 3 bases, with 19 bases left between them. The CDR3 runs 16 residues. The CDR3 spells CASSLGIGPRTDTQYF. In nucleotides, the CDR3 is TGTGCCAGCAGCCTCGGGATCGGGCCGAGGACAGATACGCAGTATTTT. Using reference TRBV28 and TRBJ2-3 for the parts outside the CDR3, the full variable domain is DVKVTQSSRYLVKRTGEKVFLECVQDMDHENMFWYRQDPGLGLRLIYFSYDVKMKEKGDIPEGYSVSREKKERFSLILESASTNQTSMYLCASSLGIGPRTDTQYFGPGTRLTVL.

This clonotype has only a few counts. The chain uses TRBV29-1 and TRBJ2-5, with 7 bases matching TRBD2. The DNA matches TRBJ2-1 better at its end, which makes the J call doubtful. Germline V lookup: CDR1 SQVTM, CDR2 ANQGSEA. The CDR3 is 16 amino acids. Written as DNA, the CDR3 is TGCAGCGTTGAAGATCCGATTACGGGGGAGGGCAATGAGCAGTTCTTC. Its translation: CSVEDPITGEGNEQFF.

The V gene is TRBV29-1, the J gene TRBJ2-2, with 9 positions matching TRBD1. In germline, CDR1 is SQVTM, CDR2 ANQGSEA. V lost 6 bases, J lost 4 bases, and 9 bases stayed unmatched. CDR3 length equals 15 residues. This CDR3 reads CSVPSRTGVTGELFF. For the CDR3, the DNA is TGCAGCGTCCCATCCAGGACAGGGGTCACCGGGGAGCTGTTTTTT.

CDR3: CASSWTSGRAYNEQFF. In DNA, the CDR3 is TGTGCCAGCAGCTGGACTAGCGGGAGGGCCTACAATGAGCAGTTCTTC. The rearrangement uses TRBV7-9 and TRBJ2-1; TRBD2 agrees at 15 bases. This CDR3 contains 16 residues. Losses at the gene ends were 4 bases for V and 2 bases for J; bases not matched to a gene: 0. Looked up from germline, CDR1 is SEHNR and CDR2 is FQNEAQ (reference sequence).

This chain uses TRBV7-9 with TRBJ2-5; D perhaps matches TRBD1 (5 bases). Trimming took off 1 base at V and 5 bases at J, with 14 bases between the two ends. The CDR3 spans 15 residues. Germline V gene lookup returns CDR1 SEHNR and CDR2 FQNEAQ (reference sequence). The CDR3 loop is CASSLDRMVTETQYF. Written as DNA, the CDR3 is TGTGCCAGCAGCTTAGACAGGATGGTGACCGAGACCCAGTACTTC.